Below are 3 T cell receptor beta chains sequenced from a single sample in a study of T cells after yellow fever vaccination. TCRdb reanalysed the 5' RACE reads using MiXCR and keeps one entry per CDR3 protein. Found here are 450,000 to 600,000 distinct CDR3 sequences, less than 20% of them singletons; the top ten hold 15% to 20%. Sample: PBMCs, taken more than 4 days after the first yellow fever vaccination. The receptors shown here come from a man aged 18 to 30 who received the YFV17D yellow fever vaccine.

The chain joins TRBV6-1 to TRBJ2-1; the match to TRBD1 covers 11 bases. V shed 10 bases and J 2 bases; nucleotides not matched to a gene: 7. CDR1 is MNHNS and CDR2 is SASEGT in the germline V gene. The CDR3 sequence is 15 residues long. CDR3 in amino acids: CATALGQGAYNEQFF. CDR3 nucleotides: TGTGCCACCGCTTTGGGACAGGGGGCCTACAATGAGCAGTTCTTC.

This clonotype was found a few times. The chain couples TRBV30 to TRBJ2-7; TRBD1 is a possible D gene (7 bases). V lost 6 bases and J 2 bases, leaving 11 bases between the germline ends. Germline V gene data show CDR1 as GTSNPN and CDR2 as SVGIG (reference sequence). The CDR3 spans 12 residues. The CDR3 DNA follows: TGTGCCTGCGCGGGACAGACCTACGAGCAGTACTTC. Amino acid sequence: CACAGQTYEQYF.

V gene TRBV7-9 combines with J gene TRBJ1-5; D unresolved. Between the trimmed V and J ends, which lost 3 bases and 2 bases, there was a span of 5 bases. The CDR3 extends over 13 amino acids. The V gene's germline CDR1 is SEHNR and CDR2 FQNEAQ (reference sequence). The CDR3 sequence is CASSFMGNQPQHF. In DNA, the CDR3 is TGTGCCAGCAGCTTCATGGGCAATCAGCCCCAGCATTTT.